This TCR beta chain comes out of a study of T cell changes during pregnancy in multiple sclerosis. Assay used: immunoSEQ multiplex PCR; TCRdb lists only in-frame clones, some missing. The sample lists 60,000 to 75,000 clones, about 91% occurring once. The germline gives CDR1 LNHDA, CDR2 SQIVND (reference sequence). The CDR3 runs 13 residues. V lost 3 bases, J lost 5 bases, and 10 bases lay in between. V usage is TRBV19 and J usage is TRBJ2-5; the D is unclear. Sequenced material: peripheral blood, taken in the second trimester of pregnancy. The TCR was taken from a female donor in good health, enrolled as a control in a pregnancy study. The DNA of the CDR3 is TGTGCCAGTAGTATGGAGATCTTTGAGACCCAGTACTTC. It specifies CASSMEIFETQYF.